This T cell receptor beta chain stems from a study of blood T cells in healthy people across ages. This clonotype was observed a few times. For the second PCR, which ran for about 6 to 12 cycles, a sample-barcoded 5' primer and a J-beta primer mix were used. MiXCR was run by TCRdb on the 5' RACE reads, yielding one entry per CDR3 protein. Among 700,000 or so distinct CDR3 sequences listed, 40% to 45% were seen once. The CDR3 totals 12 residues. Trimming took 9 bases from V and 4 from J, leaving 12 bases between them. Germline V lookup: CDR1 MNHEY, CDR2 SVGEGT. Sequencing used blood. The chain joins TRBV6-2 or TRBV6-3 to TRBJ1-2; D is perhaps TRBD1 (5 bases). This clonotype was sampled from an elderly man in good health. Here the CDR3 DNA reads TGTGCCAGTCTCACAGGTGTCTATGGCTACACCTTC. It codes for CASLTGVYGYTF.